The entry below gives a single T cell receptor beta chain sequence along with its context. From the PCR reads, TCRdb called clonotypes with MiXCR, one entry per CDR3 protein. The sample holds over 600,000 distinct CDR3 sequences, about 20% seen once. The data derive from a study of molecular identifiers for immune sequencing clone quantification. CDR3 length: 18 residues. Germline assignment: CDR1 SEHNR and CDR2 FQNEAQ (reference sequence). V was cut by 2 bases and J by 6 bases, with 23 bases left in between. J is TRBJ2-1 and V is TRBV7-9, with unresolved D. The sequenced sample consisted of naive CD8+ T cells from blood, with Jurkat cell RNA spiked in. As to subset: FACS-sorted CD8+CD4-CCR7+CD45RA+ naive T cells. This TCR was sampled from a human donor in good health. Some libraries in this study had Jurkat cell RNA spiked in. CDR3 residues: CASSLWPATPLNGNEQFF. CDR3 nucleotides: TGTGCCAGCAGCTTATGGCCGGCCACTCCACTAAACGGCAATGAGCAGTTCTTC.